The rows below give T cell receptor beta chains drawn from one sample of a study of CD8 T cells in Susac syndrome. TCRdb used MiXCR to reprocess the immunoSEQ multiplex PCR reads, holding one entry per CDR3 protein. Of around 160,000 distinct CDR3 sequences detected, 90% to 95% appear once; the ten largest clones hold around 0.14%. Sequencing input: CD4+ T cells from PBMCs. These TCRs come from a human donor in good health. Each CDR3 is given with its conserved first and last residue. The order of the fields is CDR3 length, J gene, clone size, V gene, D gene, CDR3 protein, CDR3 DNA. The D gene is left open where the match is weak. Clone size is stated in some rows and not others, as once, few, many or a class when expanded.

length: 13; J: TRBJ1-1; size: .; V: TRBV7-9; D: .; CDR3: CASSLATNTEAFF; DNA: TGTGCCAGCAGCTTAGCAACGAACACTGAAGCTTTCTTT
length: 14; J: TRBJ1-4; size: .; V: TRBV7-2; D: .; CDR3: CASSQRASGEKLFF; DNA: TGTGCCAGCAGCCAGCGGGCTAGCGGTGAAAAACTGTTTTTT
length: 12; J: TRBJ2-3; size: .; V: TRBV2; D: .; CDR3: CASSDRAYTQYF; DNA: TGTGCCAGCAGTGACAGGGCATATACGCAGTATTTT
length: 15; J: TRBJ1-5; size: .; V: TRBV2; D: TRBD1; CDR3: CASTEGRGRSQPQHF; DNA: TGTGCCAGCACAGAAGGAAGGGGGCGAAGTCAGCCCCAGCATTTT
length: 13; J: TRBJ1-2; size: .; V: TRBV20-1; D: .; CDR3: CSALDTTNYGYTF; DNA: TGCAGTGCCCTGGACACTACTAACTATGGCTACACCTTC
length: 14; J: TRBJ1-1; size: once; V: TRBV5-6; D: .; CDR3: CASSLANRATEAFF; DNA: TGTGCCAGCAGCTTGGCCAACAGGGCCACTGAAGCTTTCTTT
length: 15; J: TRBJ1-1; size: .; V: TRBV7-9; D: .; CDR3: CASSLSLYGNTEAFF; DNA: TGTGCCAGCAGCTTATCTCTGTACGGGAACACTGAAGCTTTCTTT
length: 14; J: TRBJ2-1; size: .; V: TRBV30; D: TRBD2; CDR3: CAWSGSGGGNEQFF; DNA: TGTGCCTGGAGTGGTAGCGGGGGGGGCAATGAGCAGTTCTTC
length: 15; J: TRBJ2-1; size: .; V: TRBV4-3; D: TRBD2; CDR3: CASSQDSSGETEQFF; DNA: TGCGCCAGCAGCCAAGATTCCAGCGGGGAGACTGAGCAGTTCTTC
length: 15; J: TRBJ2-3; size: .; V: TRBV27; D: .; CDR3: CASSLWGPNTDTQYF; DNA: TGTGCCAGCAGTTTATGGGGACCAAACACAGATACGCAGTATTTT
length: 16; J: TRBJ1-6; size: .; V: TRBV27; D: .; CDR3: CASTPKGSVNNSPLHF; DNA: TGTGCCAGCACTCCGAAGGGGTCTGTAAATAATTCACCCCTCCACTTT
length: 13; J: TRBJ2-7; size: .; V: TRBV20-1; D: .; CDR3: CSARHISSYEQYF; DNA: TGCAGTGCTAGACACATTAGCTCCTACGAGCAGTACTTC
length: 14; J: TRBJ2-5; size: .; V: TRBV11-2; D: .; CDR3: CASSPGWSQETQYF; DNA: TGTGCCAGCAGCCCTGGGTGGTCACAAGAGACCCAGTACTTC
length: 12; J: TRBJ2-5; size: .; V: TRBV20-1; D: .; CDR3: CSARVRTETQYF; DNA: TGCAGTGCTAGAGTCCGGACAGAGACCCAGTACTTC
length: 16; J: TRBJ1-2; size: .; V: TRBV3-1; D: .; CDR3: CASSQDISGTRVGYTF; DNA: TGTGCCAGCAGCCAAGATATCTCGGGGACCAGGGTTGGCTACACCTTC
length: 16; J: TRBJ2-1; size: .; V: TRBV5-1; D: TRBD2; CDR3: CASSLALGGGYNEQFF; DNA: TGCGCCAGCAGCTTGGCTCTTGGCGGGGGGTACAATGAGCAGTTCTTC
length: 14; J: TRBJ2-3; size: .; V: TRBV24-1; D: .; CDR3: CATSDRGGTDTQYF; DNA: TGTGCCACCAGTGACAGGGGTGGGACAGATACGCAGTATTTT
length: 13; J: TRBJ2-2; size: .; V: TRBV12-3/TRBV12-4; D: .; CDR3: CASSLYGGGELFF; DNA: TGTGCCAGCAGTTTATATGGTGGCGGGGAGCTGTTTTTT
length: 14; J: TRBJ2-3; size: .; V: TRBV7-9; D: TRBD2; CDR3: CASSVGRGLDTQYF; DNA: TGTGCCAGCTCGGTAGGGAGGGGCCTGGATACGCAGTATTTT
length: 15; J: TRBJ2-7; size: .; V: TRBV7-9; D: TRBD1; CDR3: CASSSGQGASSEQYF; DNA: TGTGCCAGCAGCTCGGGACAGGGGGCTTCCTCCGAGCAGTACTTC
length: 15; J: TRBJ2-5; size: .; V: TRBV9; D: TRBD2; CDR3: CASSRQRGGQETQYF; DNA: TGTGCCAGCAGCCGCCAGCGGGGGGGCCAAGAGACCCAGTACTTC
length: 15; J: TRBJ2-5; size: .; V: TRBV29-1; D: TRBD2; CDR3: CSATRGLAGGETQYF; DNA: TGCAGCGCGACCCGGGGACTAGCGGGGGGAGAGACCCAGTACTTC
length: 14; J: TRBJ2-1; size: .; V: TRBV2; D: TRBD2; CDR3: CASSIGLVLPEQFF; DNA: TGTGCCAGCAGTATCGGACTAGTGCTTCCTGAGCAGTTCTTC
length: 13; J: TRBJ2-1; size: .; V: TRBV7-3; D: TRBD2; CDR3: CASSLTASGRYFF; DNA: TGTGCCAGCAGCTTAACCGCTAGCGGGCGCTACTTCTTC
length: 15; J: TRBJ1-4; size: .; V: TRBV4-3; D: .; CDR3: CASSHQPQSNEKLFF; DNA: TGCGCCAGCAGCCATCAACCCCAGAGTAATGAAAAACTGTTTTTT
length: 14; J: TRBJ2-1; size: .; V: TRBV29-1; D: TRBD2; CDR3: CSVPSGGGYNEQFF; DNA: TGCAGCGTCCCTAGCGGGGGAGGATACAATGAGCAGTTCTTC
length: 15; J: TRBJ2-5; size: .; V: TRBV20-1; D: TRBD2; CDR3: CSARILGGGAASQYF; DNA: TGCAGTGCTAGGATCCTCGGCGGGGGGGCCGCATCCCAGTACTTC
length: 16; J: TRBJ2-4; size: once; V: TRBV2; D: TRBD2; CDR3: CASRVAGTLAKNIQYF; DNA: TGTGCCAGCAGGGTAGCGGGAACCTTAGCCAAAAACATTCAGTACTTC
length: 14; J: TRBJ1-2; size: .; V: TRBV18; D: .; CDR3: CASSPVAGSYGYTF; DNA: TGTGCCAGCTCACCTGTCGCAGGGAGCTATGGCTACACCTTC
length: 16; J: TRBJ2-7; size: .; V: TRBV28; D: TRBD1; CDR3: CASSYKLGQGDYEQYF; DNA: TGTGCCAGCAGTTACAAACTCGGACAGGGGGACTACGAGCAGTACTTC
length: 12; J: TRBJ2-1; size: .; V: TRBV29-1; D: .; CDR3: CSVGRVNNEQFF; DNA: TGCAGCGTTGGGCGGGTGAACAATGAGCAGTTCTTC
length: 14; J: TRBJ2-7; size: .; V: TRBV6-6; D: .; CDR3: CASSYSQTSYEQYF; DNA: TGTGCCAGCAGTTACTCACAGACCTCCTACGAGCAGTACTTC
length: 13; J: TRBJ2-5; size: .; V: TRBV2; D: .; CDR3: CASSGNVRETQYF; DNA: TGTGCCAGCAGTGGAAACGTCCGGGAGACCCAGTACTTC
length: 16; J: TRBJ2-7; size: .; V: TRBV3-1; D: TRBD2; CDR3: CASSPLGLAGSYEQYF; DNA: TGTGCCAGCAGCCCCTTGGGACTAGCGGGAAGCTACGAGCAGTACTTC
length: 11; J: TRBJ2-5; size: .; V: TRBV7-2; D: .; CDR3: CASTQGETQYF; DNA: TGTGCCAGCACCCAAGGGGAGACCCAGTACTTC
length: 13; J: TRBJ1-2; size: .; V: TRBV24-1; D: .; CDR3: CATSDSGRYGYTF; DNA: TGTGCCACCAGTGATTCGGGACGCTATGGCTACACCTTC
length: 10; J: TRBJ2-5; size: .; V: TRBV9; D: .; CDR3: CASKTETQYF; DNA: TGTGCCAGCAAGACCGAGACCCAGTACTTC
length: 15; J: TRBJ2-5; size: .; V: TRBV6-5; D: .; CDR3: CASSYSGTPQETQYF; DNA: TGTGCCAGCAGTTACTCGGGGACGCCCCAAGAGACCCAGTACTTC
length: 14; J: TRBJ1-2; size: .; V: TRBV29-1; D: .; CDR3: CSVGGRTALYGYTF; DNA: TGCAGCGTTGGCGGGCGGACAGCTCTGTACGGCTACACCTTC
length: 14; J: TRBJ2-3; size: .; V: TRBV20-1; D: .; CDR3: CSAGDAEGADTQYF; DNA: TGCAGTGCTGGGGACGCGGAGGGGGCAGATACGCAGTATTTT
length: 13; J: TRBJ1-2; size: few; V: TRBV2; D: TRBD1; CDR3: CASSPQGDYGYTF; DNA: TGTGCCAGCAGTCCACAGGGGGACTATGGCTACACCTTC
length: 17; J: TRBJ1-2; size: once; V: TRBV7-8; D: .; CDR3: CASSDSTTAFGVYGYTF; DNA: TGTGCCAGCAGCGACTCAACGACCGCCTTCGGAGTCTATGGCTACACCTTC
length: 14; J: TRBJ2-7; size: .; V: TRBV7-2; D: TRBD1; CDR3: CASSLWQGAYEQYF; DNA: TGTGCCAGCAGCTTATGGCAGGGGGCCTACGAGCAGTACTTC
length: 15; J: TRBJ1-5; size: .; V: TRBV27; D: .; CDR3: CASSLAGGSNQPQHF; DNA: TGTGCCAGCAGTTTGGCTGGGGGTAGCAATCAGCCCCAGCATTTT
length: 15; J: TRBJ2-7; size: .; V: TRBV18; D: TRBD2; CDR3: CASSPSGTSGYEQYF; DNA: TGTGCCAGCTCACCTTCCGGGACTAGCGGGTACGAGCAGTACTTC
length: 13; J: TRBJ1-1; size: once; V: TRBV20-1; D: TRBD1; CDR3: CSATLQGGTEAFF; DNA: TGCAGTGCTACTTTACAGGGGGGTACTGAAGCTTTCTTT
length: 15; J: TRBJ2-1; size: .; V: TRBV9; D: .; CDR3: CASSVWGGSYNEQFF; DNA: TGTGCCAGCAGCGTGTGGGGGGGCAGCTACAATGAGCAGTTCTTC
length: 11; J: TRBJ2-2; size: .; V: TRBV2; D: .; CDR3: CASSYGGELFF; DNA: TGTGCCAGCAGTTACGGCGGGGAGCTGTTTTTT